This T cell receptor (beta chain) was documented in a study of technical replicates of blood from several donors. CDR3 length: 11 residues. Per the germline V gene, CDR1 is GTSNPN and CDR2 is SVGIG (reference sequence). V lost 2 bases and J 5 bases, leaving 4 bases between the germline ends. Generated by immunoSEQ multiplex PCR, the TCRdb table keeps only in-frame clones and is missing some. The sample gives tens of thousands of clones, roughly 93% of which show up once; more than 0.2% is in the top ten. The origin of this receptor is a human donor in good health. This rearrangement joins TRBV30 to TRBJ2-1; D is ambiguous. Sequenced material: T cells isolated from PBMCs. CDR3 protein: CAWSLDNEQFF. The CDR3, as DNA: TGTGCCTGGAGTCTAGACAATGAGCAGTTCTTC. Variable domain in full (rest from reference TRBV30 and TRBJ2-1): SQTIHQWPATLVQPVGSPLSLECTVEGTSNPNLYWYRQAAGRGLQLLFYSVGIGQISSEVPQNLSASRPQDRQFILSSKKLLLSDSGFYLCAWSLDNEQFFGPGTRLTVL.